Each of the 25 T cell receptor beta chains below was sequenced from the same sample in a study of T cell clonotyping in hematopoietic cell transplantation. Using immunoSEQ multiplex PCR, the repertoire was profiled, and TCRdb retains in-frame clones only, with some absent. The sample carries some 29,000 clones, more than 85% recorded once. The sequences come from PBMCs, collected 100 days after allogeneic stem cell transplant. All receptors come from a female patient aged 45 to 65 who had an allogeneic stem cell transplant from a related donor, so the T cells may come from the graft donor. Some clones in this sample may be carry-over from other donors' samples.

This chain connects TRBV13 to TRBJ2-7; TRBD2 is a possible D gene (5 bases). Germline-derived CDR1 and CDR2 are PRHDT and FYEKMQ (reference sequence). The V end was cut by 4 bases, the J end by 6 bases, with 19 bases between. The CDR3 covers 15 residues. The chain's CDR3 is CASSSPGGSRPEQYF. In nucleotides, the CDR3 is TGTGCCAGCAGCTCCCCCGGAGGTAGCAGACCCGAGCAGTACTTC.

In DNA form, the CDR3 reads TGTGCCAGCAGCCGGGGACAGGAAGAGACCCAGTACTTC. This translates into CASSRGQEETQYF. J is TRBJ2-5 and V is TRBV5-4; 8 bases line up with TRBD1. Trimming took 4 bases from V and 3 from J; bases not matched to a gene: 2. The CDR3 loop spans 13 amino acids. The germline CDR1 and CDR2 sequences are SGHNT and YYREEE (reference sequence).

V is TRBV30 and J is TRBJ2-2; D tentatively reads TRBD1 or TRBD2 (5 bases each). Germline CDR1 reads GTSNPN; CDR2 reads SVGIG (reference sequence). This CDR3 is built from 18 residues. The V end lost 1 base, the J end lost 4 bases, and 22 bases lay between the germline ends. CDR3 region: CAWSGGTVKGRVTGELFF. DNA of the CDR3: TGTGCCTGGAGTGGGGGGACGGTGAAGGGGCGAGTCACCGGGGAGCTGTTTTTT. The variable domain in full, completed from reference TRBV30 and TRBJ2-2, reads SQTIHQWPATLVQPVGSPLSLECTVEGTSNPNLYWYRQAAGRGLQLLFYSVGIGQISSEVPQNLSASRPQDRQFILSSKKLLLSDSGFYLCAWSGGTVKGRVTGELFFGEGSRLTVL.

V gene TRBV5-1 combines with J gene TRBJ2-7; 14 nucleotides line up with TRBD2. V shed 1 base, J shed 3 bases, and the junction held 3 bases outside the gene matches. The germline V gene has CDR1 SGHRS and CDR2 YFSETQ. The length of the CDR3 is 16 residues. The CDR3 reads CASSLPGLAGGYEQYF. The CDR3 DNA sequence: TGCGCCAGCAGCTTGCCCGGACTAGCGGGGGGCTACGAGCAGTACTTC. The full variable domain, in which reference TRBV5-1 and TRBJ2-7 provide the parts outside the CDR3, is KAGVTQTPRYLIKTRGQQVTLSCSPISGHRSVSWYQQTPGQGLQFLFEYFSETQRNKGNFPGRFSGRQFSNSRSEMNVSTLELGDSALYLCASSLPGLAGGYEQYFGPGTRLTVT.

The chain carries TRBV6-6 and TRBJ1-6; unclear D gene. V was pared by 2 bases and J by 5 bases, with 10 bases between. Germline V CDR1 and CDR2: MNHNY, SVGAGI (reference sequence). CDR3 size: 15 residues. The CDR3 sequence is CASSYDTDNNSPLHF. For the CDR3, the DNA is TGTGCCAGCAGTTACGATACCGACAATAATTCACCCCTCCACTTT.

The V call is TRBV29-1, the J call TRBJ2-1, with D perhaps TRBD1 (6 bases). V dropped 6 bases and J dropped 2 bases, with 14 bases sitting between them. Germline values: CDR1 SQVTM, CDR2 ANQGSEA. There are 14 residues in the CDR3. The CDR3 coding sequence is TGCAGCGTCACCATCCGGGACACCTACAATGAGCAGTTCTTC. Its protein is CSVTIRDTYNEQFF.

V and J are TRBV7-3 and TRBJ2-1; 12 nucleotides match TRBD2. The CDR3 has 16 amino acids. The germline CDR1 and CDR2 sequences are SGHTA and FQGTGA. V lost 5 bases, J lost 0 bases, and 2 bases stayed unmatched. DNA for the CDR3: TGTGCCAGCAGCCGGACTAGCGGGGCCTCCTACAATGAGCAGTTCTTC. Amino acid sequence: CASSRTSGASYNEQFF.

This chain connects TRBV19 to TRBJ1-2, with 7 bases that match TRBD1. V gave up 5 bases and J gave up 5 bases; unmatched junction bases: 14. This CDR3 has 16 amino acids. Germline-derived CDR1 and CDR2 are LNHDA and SQIVND (reference sequence). CDR3 coding DNA: TGTGCCAGTAGTGATCGTAGACAGGGCTTTTTATATGGCTACACCTTC. As protein: CASSDRRQGFLYGYTF.

The CDR3 loop is CAWSRDSYSNQPQHF. The CDR3 region has the DNA TGTGCCTGGAGTCGGGACAGCTATAGCAATCAGCCCCAGCATTTT. J is TRBJ1-5 and V is TRBV30; 7 positions agree with TRBD1. With 2 bases clipped from V and 0 bases from J, the junction kept 4 bases outside the gene matches. Per germline, CDR1 GTSNPN and CDR2 SVGIG (reference sequence). The CDR3 has 15 amino acids.

The rearrangement links TRBV6-5 to TRBJ1-1; 9 bases are a match to TRBD1. The CDR3 spans 15 residues. CDR1 and CDR2 (germline): MNHEY, SVGAGI. Trimming at V came to 2 bases and at J to 3 bases, leaving 4 bases not matched to a gene. In DNA form, the CDR3 reads TGTGCCAGCAGTTACAACAGGGGGCCGGACACTGAAGCTTTCTTT. Translated: CASSYNRGPDTEAFF.

The gene calls are TRBV6-5 and TRBJ2-5, with 9 nucleotides matching TRBD1. The CDR3 has 15 residues. Germline V gene sequence: CDR1 MNHEY, CDR2 SVGAGI. With V trimmed by 4 bases and J by 6 bases, 9 bases remained unmatched. DNA of the CDR3: TGTGCCAGCAGTTCCCCGGGACAGGGTCAACAGACCCAGTACTTC. The encoded protein is CASSSPGQGQQTQYF.

This sequence joins TRBV7-2 and TRBJ2-1, with D possibly being TRBD2 (7 bases). The germline V gene encodes CDR1 SGHTA and CDR2 FQGNSA. The CDR3 runs 15 residues. V lost 2 bases, J lost 4 bases, and 12 bases lay in between. The DNA for the CDR3 is TGTGCCAGCAGCTTAATGGCGGGGGCGTACAATGAGCAGTTCTTC. Translated, it gives CASSLMAGAYNEQFF.

The chain carries TRBV25-1 and TRBJ1-4, with D perhaps matching TRBD1 (6 bases). V dropped 3 bases and J dropped 4 bases, with 12 bases sitting between them. The V gene's germline CDR1 is MGHDK and CDR2 SYGVNS. The length of the CDR3 is 15 residues. CDR3 amino acids: CASSDSRGGNEKLFF. CDR3 nucleotides: TGTGCCAGCAGTGATTCCAGGGGTGGTAATGAAAAACTGTTTTTT. Variable domain in full (rest from reference TRBV25-1 and TRBJ1-4): EADIYQTPRYLVIGTGKKITLECSQTMGHDKMYWYQQDPGMELHLIHYSYGVNSTEKGDLSSESTVSRIRTEHFPLTLESARPSHTSQYLCASSDSRGGNEKLFFGSGTQLSVL.

V usage is TRBV5-1 and J usage is TRBJ1-6; TRBD1 aligns across 8 bases. The CDR3 covers 16 residues. The trim removed 7 bases at V and 9 bases at J, leaving 15 bases unmatched. In germline, CDR1 is SGHRS, CDR2 YFSETQ. CDR3 DNA sequence: TGCGCCAGCGCTAACCGGACAGGGTCCGGGATTTCACCCCTCCACTTT. It codes for CASANRTGSGISPLHF. The whole variable domain, filled in from reference TRBV5-1 and TRBJ1-6, reads KAGVTQTPRYLIKTRGQQVTLSCSPISGHRSVSWYQQTPGQGLQFLFEYFSETQRNKGNFPGRFSGRQFSNSRSEMNVSTLELGDSALYLCASANRTGSGISPLHFGNGTRLTVT.

The chain has TRBV7-3 and TRBJ2-3; D is unresolved. Germline V lookup: CDR1 SGHTA, CDR2 FQGTGA. CDR3 length: 12 amino acids. Trimming took off 3 bases at V and 1 base at J, with 2 bases between the two ends. The CDR3 nucleotides are TGTGCCAGCAGCTTCGGCACAGATACGCAGTATTTT. It yields the protein CASSFGTDTQYF.

The chain recombines TRBV7-2 with TRBJ1-2; D is unclear. V shed 2 bases and J shed 1 base, with 5 bases lying between them. Germline loops: CDR1 SGHTA, CDR2 FQGNSA. The CDR3 contains 13 residues. CDR3 sequence: CASSLWDNYGYTF. Written as DNA, the CDR3 is TGTGCCAGCAGCTTATGGGATAACTATGGCTACACCTTC.

Only one count was recorded for this clone. The chain employs TRBV5-1 and TRBJ1-3; TRBD1 matches at 10 bases. The V gene's germline CDR1 is SGHRS and CDR2 YFSETQ. The CDR3 contains 16 residues. Trimming took 3 bases from V and 2 from J; bases not matched to a gene: 5. CDR3 nucleotide sequence: TGCGCCAGCAGCTCCGGTGGGACAGGGGCTGGAAACACCATATATTTT. Its protein is CASSSGGTGAGNTIYF.

The chain recombines TRBV19 with TRBJ1-2; D is perhaps TRBD1 (6 bases). CDR3 length: 14 residues. V lost 6 bases, J lost 6 bases, and 17 bases lay in between. The germline CDR1 and CDR2 sequences are LNHDA and SQIVND (reference sequence). CDR3 DNA sequence: TGTGCCAGTAGGAGCCTTCCCTACAGGGATGGCTACACCTTC. It is translated as CASRSLPYRDGYTF.

This chain uses TRBV6-5 with TRBJ1-1; D uncertain. Germline V gives CDR1 MNHEY, CDR2 SVGAGI. The CDR3 consists of 14 residues. Trimming pared 5 bases from V and 1 base from J, leaving 11 bases between. This CDR3 is CASSPPGRNTEAFF. The DNA for the CDR3 is TGTGCCAGCAGTCCCCCCGGACGGAACACTGAAGCTTTCTTT.

The V call is TRBV11-3, the J call TRBJ2-3; 11 bases align to TRBD2. CDR3 length: 18 residues. Trimming took 5 bases from V and 0 from J; bases not matched to a gene: 10. Looked up from germline, CDR1 is SGHNT and CDR2 is YENEEA. The CDR3 sequence is CASSTGTSGYTSTDTQYF. Here the CDR3 DNA reads TGTGCCAGCAGCACCGGGACTAGCGGATATACAAGCACAGATACGCAGTATTTT.

Remarks on this clone: This sample also contains other DNA sequences that code for the same CDR3. The chain links TRBV6-5 to TRBJ2-7, with D perhaps TRBD1 (5 bases). CDR1 is MNHEY, CDR2 SVGAGI, per germline. The CDR3 is made up of 13 amino acids. Trimming left V 6 bases short and J 0 bases short, with 9 bases between. The CDR3 sequence is CASRSGNSYEQYF. CDR3 DNA: TGTGCCAGCAGATCAGGGAACTCCTACGAGCAGTACTTC.

The V call is TRBV2, the J call TRBJ2-7, with D unclear. V lost 3 bases and J 0 bases, leaving 12 bases between the germline ends. CDR3 size: 15 residues. Per germline, CDR1 SNHLY and CDR2 FYNNEI. This chain's CDR3 is CASSDPRTSSYEQYF. CDR3 DNA: TGTGCCAGCAGTGACCCCAGGACGAGCTCCTACGAGCAGTACTTC.

This clone was seen once. V gene TRBV4-2 combines with J gene TRBJ1-4; no clear D gene. Trimming left V 0 bases short and J 4 bases short, with 15 bases between. The CDR3 spans 17 residues. Germline assignment: CDR1 LGHNA and CDR2 YNFKEQ. The CDR3 protein is CASSQDPPGSGNEKLFF. For the CDR3, the DNA is TGTGCCAGCAGCCAAGATCCTCCCGGATCGGGTAATGAAAAACTGTTTTTT.

In nucleotides, the CDR3 is TGTGCCAGCAGCAAAGGGACGTCCGGGGGGGATACGCAGTATTTT. Protein product: CASSKGTSGGDTQYF. The V gene is TRBV21-1, the J gene TRBJ2-3; the table's TRBD2 call for D was not verified on the DNA. TRBV21-1 is designated a pseudogene. The CDR3 contains 15 residues.

This rearrangement joins TRBV5-1 to TRBJ1-6; D is ambiguous. Germline CDR1 reads SGHRS; CDR2 reads YFSETQ. Trimming left V 0 bases short and J 10 bases short, with 8 bases between. CDR3 length: 13 amino acids. This chain's CDR3 is CASSLELGSPLHF. Written as DNA, the CDR3 is TGCGCCAGCAGCTTGGAACTAGGGTCACCCCTCCACTTT. Combining the CDR3 with reference TRBV5-1 and TRBJ1-6 gives the whole variable domain KAGVTQTPRYLIKTRGQQVTLSCSPISGHRSVSWYQQTPGQGLQFLFEYFSETQRNKGNFPGRFSGRQFSNSRSEMNVSTLELGDSALYLCASSLELGSPLHFGNGTRLTVT.